This T cell receptor (beta chain) was recovered during a study of OX40 agonist ivuxolimab in advanced cancers. V lost 6 bases and J lost 1; bases outside the gene matches: 6. There are 14 residues in the CDR3. Germline V gives CDR1 SGHDT, CDR2 YYEEEE. The data were produced by immunoSEQ multiplex PCR, yet TCRdb's version contains in-frame clones alone and is incomplete. This sample has about 81,000 clones, with more than 75% found just once. The genes are TRBV5-6 and TRBJ1-1, with 7 bases aligning to TRBD1. This clonotype originated in an adult with an advanced solid tumor such as melanoma, head and neck, liver or kidney cancer. The starting material was CD4+ or CD8+ T cells sorted from blood, obtained in a trial of the OX40 agonist ivuxolimab. CDR3 nucleotide sequence: TGTGCCAGCAACCGGGACAGACGGAACACTGAAGCTTTCTTT. Its protein product is CASNRDRRNTEAFF.